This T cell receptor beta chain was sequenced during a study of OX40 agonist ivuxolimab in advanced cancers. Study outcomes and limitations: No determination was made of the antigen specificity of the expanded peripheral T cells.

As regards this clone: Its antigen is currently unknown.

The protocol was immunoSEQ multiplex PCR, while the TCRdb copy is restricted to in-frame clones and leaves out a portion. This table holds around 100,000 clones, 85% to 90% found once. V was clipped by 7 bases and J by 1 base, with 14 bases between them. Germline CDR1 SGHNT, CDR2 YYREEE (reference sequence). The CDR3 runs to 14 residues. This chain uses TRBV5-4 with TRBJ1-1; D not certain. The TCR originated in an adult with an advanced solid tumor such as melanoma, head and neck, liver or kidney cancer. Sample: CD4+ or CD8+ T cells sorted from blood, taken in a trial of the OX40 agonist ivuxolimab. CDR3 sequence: CASGLGLANTEAFF. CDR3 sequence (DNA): TGTGCCAGCGGGTTAGGACTTGCGAACACTGAAGCTTTCTTT.